This T cell receptor beta chain was recovered during a study of blood T cell repertoires in COVID-19. As for the study in general: T cells, B-cell-depleted T cells, or PBMCs provided the cDNA or gDNA that served as material.

CDR3 size: 14 residues. Germline assignment: CDR1 SGHKS and CDR2 YYEKEE (reference sequence). Trimming shortened V by 4 bases and J by 1 base, and 9 bases separated the two germline ends. As originally analysed: Reference gene primer amplification yielded estimated nucleated cell counts. Profiled with immunoSEQ multiplex PCR; TCRdb holds only in-frame clones, not every one. D and trimming come from the DNA, and the V and J calls and clone size come from that table. The sample contains fewer than 400,000 clones, about nine tenths of which appear only once. It was during active infection that Seattle patients were enrolled and then longitudinally followed.

V usage is TRBV5-5 and J usage is TRBJ1-3; D not resolved. The clonotype comes from a woman aged 25-40 years with COVID-19, enrolled during active disease. The sample was peripheral blood. CDR3 sequence reads: CASSRILSGNTIYF. CDR3 bases: TGTGCCAGCAGCCGAATCCTATCTGGAAACACCATATATTTT.